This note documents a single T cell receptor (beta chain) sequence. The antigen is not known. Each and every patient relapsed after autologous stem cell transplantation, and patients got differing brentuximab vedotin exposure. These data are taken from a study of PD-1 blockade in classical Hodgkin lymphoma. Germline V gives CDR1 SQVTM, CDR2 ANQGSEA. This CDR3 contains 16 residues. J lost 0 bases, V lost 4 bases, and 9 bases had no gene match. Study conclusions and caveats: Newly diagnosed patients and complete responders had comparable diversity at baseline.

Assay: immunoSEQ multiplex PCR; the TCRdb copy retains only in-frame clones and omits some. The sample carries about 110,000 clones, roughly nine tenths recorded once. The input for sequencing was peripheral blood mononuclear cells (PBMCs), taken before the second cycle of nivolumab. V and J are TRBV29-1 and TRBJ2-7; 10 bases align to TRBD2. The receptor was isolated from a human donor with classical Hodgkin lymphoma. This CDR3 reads CSVVPTTSGHSYEQYF. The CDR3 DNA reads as TGCAGCGTTGTCCCGACGACTAGCGGGCACTCCTACGAGCAGTACTTC.